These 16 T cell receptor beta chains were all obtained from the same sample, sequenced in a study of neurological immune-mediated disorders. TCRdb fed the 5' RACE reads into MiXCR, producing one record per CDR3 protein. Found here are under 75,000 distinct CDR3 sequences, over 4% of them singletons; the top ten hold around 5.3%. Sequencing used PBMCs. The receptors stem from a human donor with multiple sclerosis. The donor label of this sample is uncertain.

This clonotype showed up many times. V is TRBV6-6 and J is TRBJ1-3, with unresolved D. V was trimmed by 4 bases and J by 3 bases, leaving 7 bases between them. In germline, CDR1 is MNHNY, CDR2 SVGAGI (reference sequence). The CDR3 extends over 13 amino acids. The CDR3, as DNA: TGTGCCAGCAGTTGGAGCCTTGGAAACACCATATATTTT. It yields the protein CASSWSLGNTIYF.

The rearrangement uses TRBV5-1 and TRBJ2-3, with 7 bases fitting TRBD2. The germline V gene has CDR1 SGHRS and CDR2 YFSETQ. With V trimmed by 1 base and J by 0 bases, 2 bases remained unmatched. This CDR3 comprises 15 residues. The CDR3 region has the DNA TGCGCCAGCAGCTTGTGGGGGGGGAGCACAGATACGCAGTATTTT. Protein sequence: CASSLWGGSTDTQYF.

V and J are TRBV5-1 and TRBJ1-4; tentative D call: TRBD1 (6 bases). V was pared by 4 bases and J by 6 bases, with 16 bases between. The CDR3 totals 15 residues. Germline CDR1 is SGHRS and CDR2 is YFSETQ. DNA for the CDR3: TGCGCCAGCAGCGGGGGCCGGGGACCGGATGAAAAACTGTTTTTT. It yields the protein CASSGGRGPDEKLFF.

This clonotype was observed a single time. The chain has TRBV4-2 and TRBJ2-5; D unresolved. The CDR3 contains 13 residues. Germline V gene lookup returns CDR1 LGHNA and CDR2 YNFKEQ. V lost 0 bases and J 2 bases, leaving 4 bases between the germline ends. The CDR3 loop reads CASSQDRQETQYF. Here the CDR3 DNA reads TGTGCCAGCAGCCAAGATCGGCAAGAGACCCAGTACTTC.

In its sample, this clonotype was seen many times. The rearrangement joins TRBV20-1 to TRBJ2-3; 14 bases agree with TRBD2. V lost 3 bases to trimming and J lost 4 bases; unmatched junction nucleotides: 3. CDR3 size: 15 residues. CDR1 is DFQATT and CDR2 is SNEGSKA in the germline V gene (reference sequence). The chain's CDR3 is CSARTSGGGPDTQYF. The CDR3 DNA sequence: TGCAGTGCTAGGACTAGCGGGGGGGGACCAGATACGCAGTATTTT.

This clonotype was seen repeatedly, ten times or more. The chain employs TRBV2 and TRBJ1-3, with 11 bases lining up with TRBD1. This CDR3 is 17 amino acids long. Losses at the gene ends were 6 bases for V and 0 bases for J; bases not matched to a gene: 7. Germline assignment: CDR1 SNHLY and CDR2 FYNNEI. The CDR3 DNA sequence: TGTGCCAGCAGCTGGACAGGGGGCGACCCCTCTGGAAACACCATATATTTT. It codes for CASSWTGGDPSGNTIYF.

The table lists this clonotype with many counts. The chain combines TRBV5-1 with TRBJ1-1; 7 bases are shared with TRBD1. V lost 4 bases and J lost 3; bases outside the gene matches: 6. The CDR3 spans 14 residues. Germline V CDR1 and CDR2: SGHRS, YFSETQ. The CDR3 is CASSKGQIYTEAFF. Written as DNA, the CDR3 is TGCGCCAGCAGCAAGGGACAGATTTACACTGAAGCTTTCTTT.

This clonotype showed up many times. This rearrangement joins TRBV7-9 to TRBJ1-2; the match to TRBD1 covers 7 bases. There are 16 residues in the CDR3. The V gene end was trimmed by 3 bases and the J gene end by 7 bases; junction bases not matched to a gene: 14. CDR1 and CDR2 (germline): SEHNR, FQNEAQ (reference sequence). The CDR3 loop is CASSFGVRTGYSGYTF. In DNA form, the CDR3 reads TGTGCCAGCAGCTTTGGGGTGAGGACAGGCTATTCTGGCTACACCTTC.

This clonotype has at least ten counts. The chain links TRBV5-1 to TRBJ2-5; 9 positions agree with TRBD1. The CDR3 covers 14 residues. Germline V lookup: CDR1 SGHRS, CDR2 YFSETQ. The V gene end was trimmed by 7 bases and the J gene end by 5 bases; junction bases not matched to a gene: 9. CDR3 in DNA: TGCGCCAGCGGACAGGGGACGGTCTACGAGACCCAGTACTTC. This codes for CASGQGTVYETQYF.

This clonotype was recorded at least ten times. CDR3 coding DNA: TGTGCCAGCAGTCCCGCTCCAGGGGGCCACGAGCAGTACTTC. This gives the protein CASSPAPGGHEQYF. The V gene is TRBV2, the J gene TRBJ2-7, with 8 bases that match TRBD1. Germline V lookup: CDR1 SNHLY, CDR2 FYNNEI. CDR3 size: 14 residues. The V segment lost 5 bases and the J segment 5 bases; nucleotides outside the gene matches: 8.

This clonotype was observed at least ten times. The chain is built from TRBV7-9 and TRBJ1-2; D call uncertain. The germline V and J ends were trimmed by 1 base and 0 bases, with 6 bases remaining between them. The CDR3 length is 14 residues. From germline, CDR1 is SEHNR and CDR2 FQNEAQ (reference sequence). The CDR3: CASSLDPTNYGYTF. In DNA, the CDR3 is TGTGCCAGCAGCTTAGACCCCACTAACTATGGCTACACCTTC. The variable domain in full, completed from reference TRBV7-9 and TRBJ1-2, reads DTGVSQNPRHKITKRGQNVTFRCDPISEHNRLYWYRQTLGQGPEFLTYFQNEAQLEKSRLLSDRFSAERPKGSFSTLEIQRTEQGDSAMYLCASSLDPTNYGYTFGSGTRLTVV.

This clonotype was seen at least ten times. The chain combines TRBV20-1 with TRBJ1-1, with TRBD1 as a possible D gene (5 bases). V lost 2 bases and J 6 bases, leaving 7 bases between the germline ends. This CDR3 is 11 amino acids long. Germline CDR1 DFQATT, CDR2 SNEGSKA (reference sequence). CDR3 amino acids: CSARWGPEAFF. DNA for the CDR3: TGCAGTGCTAGATGGGGACCTGAAGCTTTCTTT.

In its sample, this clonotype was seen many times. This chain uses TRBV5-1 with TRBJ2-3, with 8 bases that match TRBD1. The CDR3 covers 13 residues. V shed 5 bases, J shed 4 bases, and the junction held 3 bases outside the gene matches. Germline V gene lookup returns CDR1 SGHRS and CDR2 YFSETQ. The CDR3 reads CASRGQGPDTQYF. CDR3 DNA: TGCGCCAGCAGAGGACAGGGACCAGATACGCAGTATTTT. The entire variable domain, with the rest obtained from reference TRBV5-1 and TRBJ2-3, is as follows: KAGVTQTPRYLIKTRGQQVTLSCSPISGHRSVSWYQQTPGQGLQFLFEYFSETQRNKGNFPGRFSGRQFSNSRSEMNVSTLELGDSALYLCASRGQGPDTQYFGPGTRLTVL.

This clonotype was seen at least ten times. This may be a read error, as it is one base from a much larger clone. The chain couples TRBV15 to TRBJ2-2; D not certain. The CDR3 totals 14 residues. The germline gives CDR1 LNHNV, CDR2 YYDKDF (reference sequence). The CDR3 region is CVTSREAGWRELFF. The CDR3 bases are TGTGTCACCAGCAGAGAGGCCGGGTGGCGGGAGCTGTTTTTT.

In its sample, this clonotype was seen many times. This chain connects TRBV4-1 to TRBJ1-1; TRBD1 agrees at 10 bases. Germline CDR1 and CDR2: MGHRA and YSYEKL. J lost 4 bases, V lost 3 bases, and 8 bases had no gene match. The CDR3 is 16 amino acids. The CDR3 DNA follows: TGCGCCAGCAGCCAGGAGACAGGGGGCCCGAGCACTGAAGCTTTCTTT. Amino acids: CASSQETGGPSTEAFF.

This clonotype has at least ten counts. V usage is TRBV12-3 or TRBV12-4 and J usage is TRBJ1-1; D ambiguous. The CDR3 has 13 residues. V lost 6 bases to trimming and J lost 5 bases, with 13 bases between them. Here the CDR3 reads CASSPTRRTEAFF. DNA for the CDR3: TGTGCCAGCAGCCCTACCAGGAGAACTGAAGCTTTCTTT.